The 19 T cell receptor beta chains below come from one sample, sequenced in a study of T cell responses to AZD1222 COVID-19 vaccine. Generated by immunoSEQ multiplex PCR, the TCRdb table keeps only in-frame clones and is missing some. The table shows roughly 150,000 clones, with approximately 89% occurring only once. The sequences come from peripheral blood, collected on day 0 of AZD1222 vaccination. These receptors were obtained from an adult in good health.

The chain is built from TRBV19 and TRBJ1-2; D perhaps matches TRBD1 (6 bases). The CDR3 sequence is 13 residues long. V was clipped by 8 bases and J by 3 bases, with 13 bases between them. Looked up from germline, CDR1 is LNHDA and CDR2 is SQIVND (reference sequence). The CDR3 DNA follows: TGTGCCAGTGATACAGGGACGGACTATGGCTACACCTTC. This encodes CASDTGTDYGYTF.

The chain recombines TRBV6-5 with TRBJ2-7, with D maybe TRBD2 (5 bases). Germline CDR1 reads MNHEY; CDR2 reads SVGAGI. Between the trimmed V and J ends, which lost 6 bases and 6 bases, there was a span of 18 bases. This CDR3 has 14 amino acids. The CDR3 DNA reads as TGTGCCAGCAGCAGACTAAAGCCCCCCTCCGAGCAGTACTTC. The encoded protein is CASSRLKPPSEQYF.

J is TRBJ1-2 and V is TRBV4-1; maybe TRBD1 (6 bases). Per the germline V gene, CDR1 is MGHRA and CDR2 is YSYEKL. CDR3 length equals 18 residues. With 0 bases removed from V and 8 bases from J, the gap between germline ends came to 25 bases. DNA for the CDR3: TGCGCCAGCAGCCAAGAGGGGGCAGGGAGACGCCATGAAGGGGGCTACACCTTC. Its protein is CASSQEGAGRRHEGGYTF.

In nucleotides, the CDR3 is TGTGCCAGCAGGGACGCCGGGACAGGGTATGGCTACACCTTC. Translating it yields CASRDAGTGYGYTF. The chain uses TRBV6-5 and TRBJ1-2, with 9 bases lining up with TRBD1. With 6 bases clipped from V and 5 bases from J, the junction kept 7 bases outside the gene matches. Looked up from germline, CDR1 is MNHEY and CDR2 is SVGAGI. The length of the CDR3 is 14 residues.

The sample holds one count of this clone. Written as DNA, the CDR3 is TGCACCAGCAGCCAAGACAGGGTCTTAGCCAAAAACATTCAGTACTTC. Translation gives CTSSQDRVLAKNIQYF. This chain links TRBV1 with TRBJ2-4; TRBD1 reflects the table's D call only, with no check against the DNA. TRBV1 is classified as a pseudogene. CDR3 length: 16 amino acids.

This clone was seen just once. The rearrangement links TRBV2 to TRBJ2-3, with 13 bases fitting TRBD2. The V and J ends lost 10 bases and 0 bases, in that order; junction bases with no gene match: 19. CDR1 and CDR2 from the germline V gene are SNHLY and FYNNEI. The CDR3 is 20 residues long. Here the CDR3 DNA reads TGTGCCACCATTGGGACTAGCGGGAATGATGTGACGACTAGCACAGATACGCAGTATTTT. This translates into CATIGTSGNDVTTSTDTQYF.

V and J are TRBV10-1 and TRBJ2-3, with D hard to call. Germline-derived CDR1 and CDR2 are WNHNN and SYGVQD (reference sequence). V lost 6 bases to trimming and J lost 4 bases, with 26 bases between them. The CDR3 loop spans 18 amino acids. The CDR3 DNA sequence: TGCGCCAGCAGAAATTGTGGGCGGAATGGGATTCGGTCAGATACGCAGTATTTT. Encoded protein: CASRNCGRNGIRSDTQYF.

This rearrangement joins TRBV14 to TRBJ2-7; TRBD1 aligns across 7 bases. The V and J ends lost 4 bases and 6 bases, in that order; junction bases with no gene match: 3. This CDR3 is 12 amino acids long. In germline, CDR1 is SGHDN, CDR2 FVKESK. The CDR3 spells CASSPQGTEQYF. DNA of the CDR3: TGTGCCAGCAGCCCACAGGGGACCGAGCAGTACTTC.

The chain uses TRBV28 and TRBJ2-6; D is unclear. V lost 11 bases, J lost 0 bases, and 5 bases lay in between. Germline values: CDR1 MDHEN, CDR2 SYDVKM. The CDR3 spans 12 residues. CDR3 in DNA: TGTGCCGCAGCCTCTGGGGCCAACGTCCTGACTTTC. Amino acid sequence: CAAASGANVLTF.

The chain carries TRBV25-1 and TRBJ2-7, with D hard to call. V dropped 3 bases and J dropped 3 bases, with 6 bases sitting between them. Per the germline V gene, CDR1 is MGHDK and CDR2 is SYGVNS. The CDR3 consists of 12 residues. The CDR3 coding sequence is TGTGCCAGCAGTGACGGCCTCTACGAGCAGTACTTC. As protein: CASSDGLYEQYF.

The genes are TRBV28 and TRBJ1-5; D ambiguous. Germline CDR1 MDHEN, CDR2 SYDVKM. V shed 2 bases and J shed 4 bases, with 6 bases lying between them. This CDR3 is built from 13 residues. CDR3 in DNA: TGTGCCAGCAGTTTAAGGGTTAATCAGCCCCAGCATTTT. Encoded protein: CASSLRVNQPQHF. The entire variable domain, with the rest obtained from reference TRBV28 and TRBJ1-5, is as follows: DVKVTQSSRYLVKRTGEKVFLECVQDMDHENMFWYRQDPGLGLRLIYFSYDVKMKEKGDIPEGYSVSREKKERFSLILESASTNQTSMYLCASSLRVNQPQHFGDGTRLSIL.

This chain connects TRBV27 to TRBJ1-5; TRBD1 aligns across 7 bases. The CDR3 contains 13 residues. V dropped 2 bases and J dropped 5; count of bases not matched to a gene: 0. Germline assignment: CDR1 MNHEY and CDR2 SMNVEV (reference sequence). CDR3: CASSLQGDQPQHF. DNA of the CDR3: TGTGCCAGCAGTTTACAGGGGGATCAGCCCCAGCATTTT.

V is TRBV10-3 and J is TRBJ2-7, with a tentative D call TRBD2 (6 bases). The CDR3 is 16 amino acids. V was pared by 0 bases and J by 4 bases, with 16 bases between. Germline lookup yields CDR1 ENHRY and CDR2 SYGVKD. CDR3 bases: TGTGCCATCAGTGAGTCAAGTACTAGCCCCGATTACGAGCAGTACTTC. This encodes CAISESSTSPDYEQYF.

Comments on this clone: This sample also contains other DNA sequences that code for the same CDR3. The chain is built from TRBV6-5 and TRBJ2-7; a possible D gene is TRBD1 (5 bases). From germline, CDR1 is MNHEY and CDR2 SVGAGI. V lost 6 bases to trimming and J lost 0 bases, with 9 bases between them. The CDR3 is made up of 13 amino acids. In DNA form, the CDR3 reads TGTGCCAGCAGCCCGACAGTCTCCTACGAGCAGTACTTC. Residues: CASSPTVSYEQYF.

The genes are TRBV20-1 and TRBJ2-2; D ambiguous. The CDR3 is 11 residues long. Germline CDR1 DFQATT, CDR2 SNEGSKA (reference sequence). V lost 0 bases, J lost 6 bases, and 2 bases lay in between. The CDR3: CSARDSGELFF. The CDR3, as DNA: TGCAGTGCTAGAGATTCCGGGGAGCTGTTTTTT.

The J gene is TRBJ1-2, the V gene TRBV15; D not certain. The ends were cut back, 0 bases at V and 4 bases at J, with 9 bases in the middle. This CDR3 is 14 amino acids long. Germline CDR1 LNHNV, CDR2 YYDKDF (reference sequence). CDR3 DNA: TGTGCCACCAGCAGAGATCTAAACAGCTATGGCTACACCTTC. Amino acids: CATSRDLNSYGYTF.

The rearrangement uses TRBV4-2 and TRBJ1-2, with D perhaps matching TRBD1 (6 bases). This CDR3 region has 13 residues. Germline loops: CDR1 LGHNA, CDR2 YNFKEQ. Trimming left V 1 base short and J 6 bases short, with 9 bases between. The CDR3 coding sequence is TGTGCCAGCAGCCAAGCGTCAGGGGATGGCTACACCTTC. Its protein is CASSQASGDGYTF.

The CDR3 coding sequence is TGTGCCAGCAGCCTACTAGCGGGAGTCTTACACGAGCAGTACTTC. As protein: CASSLLAGVLHEQYF. V is TRBV7-2 and J is TRBJ2-7; 11 nucleotides line up with TRBD2. The ends lost 5 bases at V and 5 bases at J; junction bases unmatched: 8. CDR3 length equals 15 residues. The germline gives CDR1 SGHTA, CDR2 FQGNSA.

V gene TRBV19 combines with J gene TRBJ2-1; 7 positions match TRBD2. Unmatched junction bases numbered 12, after V lost 7 bases and J lost 9 bases. Germline CDR1 is LNHDA and CDR2 is SQIVND (reference sequence). CDR3 length equals 14 residues. The CDR3 coding sequence is TGTGCCAGTAAGTCTGCGGGAGAACGAGGTGAGCAGTTCTTC. Residues: CASKSAGERGEQFF.